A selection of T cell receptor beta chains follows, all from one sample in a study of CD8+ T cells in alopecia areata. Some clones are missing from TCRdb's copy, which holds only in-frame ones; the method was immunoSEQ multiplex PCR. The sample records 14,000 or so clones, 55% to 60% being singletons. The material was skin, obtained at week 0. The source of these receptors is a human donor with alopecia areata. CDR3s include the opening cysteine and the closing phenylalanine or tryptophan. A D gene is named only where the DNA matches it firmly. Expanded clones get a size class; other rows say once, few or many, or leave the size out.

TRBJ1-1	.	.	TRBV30	CAWSVNSRGKTEAFF	TGTGCCTGGAGTGTAAATAGTAGGGGGAAGACTGAAGCTTTCTTT
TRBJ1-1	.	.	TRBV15	CATSREGGATEAFF	TGTGCCACCAGCAGAGAGGGCGGCGCCACTGAAGCTTTCTTT
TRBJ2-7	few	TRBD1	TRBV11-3	CASSLDRGRPYEQYF	TGTGCCAGCAGCCTCGACAGGGGGCGACCCTACGAGCAGTACTTC
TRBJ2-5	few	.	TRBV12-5	CASGHHPRASSMGETQYF	TGTGCTAGTGGCCATCATCCCCGGGCCTCATCAATGGGGGAGACCCAGTACTTC
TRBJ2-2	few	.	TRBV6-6	CASSFGRTNTGELFF	TGTGCCAGCAGCTTCGGACGGACGAACACCGGGGAGCTGTTTTTT
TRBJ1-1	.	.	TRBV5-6	CASSLVGPLMNTEAFF	TGTGCCAGCAGCTTGGTGGGCCCACTGATGAACACTGAAGCTTTCTTT
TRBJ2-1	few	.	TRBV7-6	CASSPPPGTISSYNEQFF	TGTGCCAGCAGCCCACCCCCGGGGACAATCAGCTCCTACAATGAGCAGTTCTTC
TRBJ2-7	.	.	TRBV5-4	CAVGGRGSYEQYF	TGTGCGGTGGGCGGCAGGGGTTCCTACGAGCAGTACTTC
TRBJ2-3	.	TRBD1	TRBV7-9	CASSLPRDRGRNTQYF	TGTGCCAGCAGCTTACCCCGGGACAGGGGGCGAAATACGCAGTATTTT
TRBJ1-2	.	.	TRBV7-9	CASSLATRGYTF	TGTGCCAGCAGCTTAGCTACCCGGGGCTACACCTTC
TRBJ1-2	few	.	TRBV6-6	CASRSLVRGGYTF	TGTGCCAGCAGAAGCCTCGTCCGGGGTGGCTACACCTTC
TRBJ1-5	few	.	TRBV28	CASRAEDSNQPQHF	TGTGCCAGCAGGGCAGAGGATTCCAATCAGCCCCAGCATTTT
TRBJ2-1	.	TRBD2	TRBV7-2	CASSFAPGLAGGSYNEQFF	TGTGCCAGCAGCTTTGCCCCGGGACTAGCGGGGGGATCGTACAATGAGCAGTTCTTC
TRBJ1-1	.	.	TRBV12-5	CASGLREAFF	TGTGCTAGTGGTTTGAGGGAAGCTTTCTTT
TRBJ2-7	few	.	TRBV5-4	CASSSPGDYEQYF	TGTGCCAGCAGCTCTCCCGGGGACTACGAGCAGTACTTC
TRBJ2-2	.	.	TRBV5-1	CASSFDNTGELFF	TGCGCCAGCAGCTTTGACAACACCGGGGAGCTGTTTTTT
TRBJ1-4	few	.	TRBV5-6	CASSLRRVSEKLFF	TGTGCCAGCAGCTTGAGGAGGGTTTCGGAAAAACTGTTTTTT
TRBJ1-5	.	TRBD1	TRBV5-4	CASSVDRGNQPQHF	TGTGCCAGCAGCGTGGACAGGGGAAATCAGCCCCAGCATTTT
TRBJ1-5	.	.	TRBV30	CAWSISSNQPQHF	TGTGCCTGGAGTATTAGTAGCAATCAGCCCCAGCATTTT
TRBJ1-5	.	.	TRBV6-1	CASSEEAVSYSNQPQHF	TGTGCCAGCAGTGAAGAGGCAGTGTCTTATAGCAATCAGCCCCAGCATTTT
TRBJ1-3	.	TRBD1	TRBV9	CASSLVPGQGSGNTIYF	TGTGCCAGCAGCCTCGTCCCGGGACAGGGGAGCGGAAACACCATATATTTT
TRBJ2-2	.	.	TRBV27	CASSWSAEMLLNTGELFF	TGTGCCAGCAGTTGGTCAGCCGAAATGCTACTTAACACCGGGGAGCTGTTTTTT
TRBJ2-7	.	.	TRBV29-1	CSVVERGSYEQYF	TGCAGCGTTGTCGAGAGGGGCTCCTACGAGCAGTACTTC
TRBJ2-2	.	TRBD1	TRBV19	CASSIWAGGGTGELFF	TGTGCCAGTAGTATATGGGCAGGGGGCGGCACCGGGGAGCTGTTTTTT
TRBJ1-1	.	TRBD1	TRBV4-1	CASSLGQGANTEAFF	TGCGCCAGCAGCCTTGGACAGGGGGCCAACACTGAAGCTTTCTTT
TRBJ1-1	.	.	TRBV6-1	CARRGPLQVNTEAFF	TGTGCCAGGCGCGGGCCCCTTCAGGTGAACACTGAAGCTTTCTTT
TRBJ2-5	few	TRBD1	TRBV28	CASRITGGAGEQYF	TGTGCCAGCAGAATAACAGGGGGCGCAGGGGAGCAGTACTTC
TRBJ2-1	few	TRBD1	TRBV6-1	CASRRGQRDYNEQFF	TGTGCCAGCAGAAGGGGACAGCGAGACTACAATGAGCAGTTCTTC
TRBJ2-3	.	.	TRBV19	CASSRDRPSTDTQYF	TGTGCCAGTAGCCGAGACAGACCTAGCACAGATACGCAGTATTTT
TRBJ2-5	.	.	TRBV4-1	CASSQDWAGQETQYF	TGCGCCAGCAGCCAAGATTGGGCGGGCCAAGAGACCCAGTACTTC
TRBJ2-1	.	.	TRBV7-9	CATGAGNNEQFF	TGTGCCACAGGAGCAGGGAACAATGAGCAGTTCTTC
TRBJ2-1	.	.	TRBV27	CASGPDNEQFF	TGTGCCAGCGGACCCGACAATGAGCAGTTCTTC
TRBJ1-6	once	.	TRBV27	CASSLTGSSSLHF	TGTGCCAGCAGTTTAACGGGGTCGTCATCCCTCCACTTT
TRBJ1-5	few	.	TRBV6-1	CASRPGPMWPQHF	TGTGCCAGCCGCCCGGGACCGATGTGGCCCCAGCATTTT
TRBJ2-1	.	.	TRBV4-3	CASSQGYRANEQFF	TGCGCCAGCAGCCAAGGGTACCGGGCCAATGAGCAGTTCTTC
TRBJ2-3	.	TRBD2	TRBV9	CASSVSGGVTDTQYF	TGTGCCAGCAGCGTTAGCGGGGGGGTCACAGATACGCAGTATTTT
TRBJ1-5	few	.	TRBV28	CASSLPLTAGRGGSNQPQHF	TGTGCCAGCAGTTTACCCCTGACGGCTGGGCGGGGAGGTAGCAATCAGCCCCAGCATTTT
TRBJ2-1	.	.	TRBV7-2	CASSLGGHNEQFF	TGTGCCAGCAGCTTAGGGGGACACAATGAGCAGTTCTTC
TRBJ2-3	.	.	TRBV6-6	CASRLGEVTDTQYF	TGTGCCAGCAGGCTAGGGGAGGTGACAGATACGCAGTATTTT
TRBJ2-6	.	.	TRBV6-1	CASSVQGSGANVLTF	TGTGCCAGCAGTGTACAGGGCTCTGGGGCCAACGTCCTGACTTTC
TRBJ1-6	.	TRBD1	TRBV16	CASSQSGQGPNSPLHF	TGTGCCAGCAGCCAATCAGGACAGGGGCCTAATTCACCCCTCCACTTT
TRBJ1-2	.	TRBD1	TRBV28	CASSWDRDYGYTF	TGTGCCAGCAGCTGGGACAGAGACTATGGCTACACCTTC
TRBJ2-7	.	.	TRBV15	CATSRDATYEQYF	TGTGCCACCAGCAGAGATGCGACCTACGAGCAGTACTTC
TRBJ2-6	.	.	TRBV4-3	CASSQDGGANVLTF	TGCGCCAGCAGCCAAGATGGTGGGGCCAACGTCCTGACTTTC
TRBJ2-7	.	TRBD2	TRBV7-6	CASSLATGGDLGQYF	TGTGCCAGCAGCTTAGCGACGGGGGGAGACCTGGGGCAGTACTTC
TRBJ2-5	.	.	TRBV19	CASSTYNNKETQYF	TGTGCCAGTAGTACCTATAACAACAAAGAGACCCAGTACTTC
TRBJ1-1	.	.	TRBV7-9	CASSLGKTEAFF	TGTGCCAGCAGCTTAGGCAAGACTGAAGCTTTCTTT
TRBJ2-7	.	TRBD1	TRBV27	CASSLDAGGEQYF	TGTGCCAGCAGTTTAGACGCAGGGGGCGAGCAGTACTTC
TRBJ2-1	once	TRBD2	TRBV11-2	CASSLSIAGGRDEQFF	TGTGCCAGCAGCTTATCCATAGCGGGGGGGCGCGATGAGCAGTTCTTC
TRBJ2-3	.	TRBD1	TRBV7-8	CASSRNTGTGRTDTQYF	TGTGCCAGCAGCCGAAACACCGGGACAGGGCGTACAGATACGCAGTATTTT
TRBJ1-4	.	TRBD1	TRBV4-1	CASSQVTPGDRARKLFF	TGCGCCAGCAGCCAAGTTACCCCGGGGGACAGGGCCAGAAAACTGTTTTTT
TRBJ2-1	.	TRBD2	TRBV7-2	CASSLFARTSGENEQFF	TGTGCCAGCAGCTTATTCGCCCGGACTAGCGGGGAGAATGAGCAGTTCTTC
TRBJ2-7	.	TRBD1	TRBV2	CASSSGVGDRVYEQYF	TGTGCCAGCAGTTCCGGCGTAGGGGACAGGGTCTACGAGCAGTACTTC
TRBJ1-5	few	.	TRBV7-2	CASSALQFQPQHF	TGTGCCAGCAGCGCACTACAGTTTCAGCCCCAGCATTTT
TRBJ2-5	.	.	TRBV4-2	CASGAGLHERVQYF	TGTGCCAGCGGCGCGGGACTCCACGAACGGGTGCAGTACTTC
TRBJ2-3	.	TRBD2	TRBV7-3	CASSLGGGGGPDTQYF	TGTGCCAGCAGCTTGGGCGGGGGGGGCGGACCAGATACGCAGTATTTT
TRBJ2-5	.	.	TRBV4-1	CASSGRALETQYF	TGCGCCAGCAGCGGAAGGGCCCTAGAGACCCAGTACTTC
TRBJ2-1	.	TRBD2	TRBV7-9	CASSFSGTIYNEQFF	TGTGCCAGCAGCTTCTCCGGGACTATCTACAATGAGCAGTTCTTC
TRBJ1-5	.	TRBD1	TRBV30	CAWGTGESNQPQHF	TGTGCCTGGGGGACAGGGGAAAGCAATCAGCCCCAGCATTTT